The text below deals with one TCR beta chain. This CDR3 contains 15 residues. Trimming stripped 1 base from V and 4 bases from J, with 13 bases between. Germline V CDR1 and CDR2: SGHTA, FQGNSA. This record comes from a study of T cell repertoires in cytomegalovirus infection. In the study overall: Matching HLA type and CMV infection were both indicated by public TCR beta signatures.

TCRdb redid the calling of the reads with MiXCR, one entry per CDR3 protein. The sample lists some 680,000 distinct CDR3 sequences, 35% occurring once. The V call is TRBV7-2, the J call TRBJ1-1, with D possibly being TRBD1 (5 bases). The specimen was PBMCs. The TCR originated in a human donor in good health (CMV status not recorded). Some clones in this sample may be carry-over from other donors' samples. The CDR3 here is CASSLVGGISTEAFF. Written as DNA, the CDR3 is TGTGCCAGCAGCTTAGTTGGGGGTATTAGCACTGAAGCTTTCTTT.